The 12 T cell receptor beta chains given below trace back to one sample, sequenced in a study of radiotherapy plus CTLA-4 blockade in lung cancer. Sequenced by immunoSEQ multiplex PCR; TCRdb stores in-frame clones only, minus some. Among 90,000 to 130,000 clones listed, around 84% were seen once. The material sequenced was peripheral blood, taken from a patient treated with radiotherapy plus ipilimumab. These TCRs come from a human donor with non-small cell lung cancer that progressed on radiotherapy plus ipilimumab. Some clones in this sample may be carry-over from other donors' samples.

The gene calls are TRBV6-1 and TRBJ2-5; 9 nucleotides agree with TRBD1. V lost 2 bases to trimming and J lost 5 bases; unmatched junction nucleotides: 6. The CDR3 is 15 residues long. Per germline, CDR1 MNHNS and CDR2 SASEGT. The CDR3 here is CASSEYRGLGETQYF. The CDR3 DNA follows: TGTGCCAGCAGTGAATACAGGGGGCTAGGGGAGACCCAGTACTTC.

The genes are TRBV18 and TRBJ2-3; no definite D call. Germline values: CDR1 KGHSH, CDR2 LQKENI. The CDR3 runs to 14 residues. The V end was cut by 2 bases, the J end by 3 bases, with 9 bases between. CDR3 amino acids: CASSPAGRTDTQYF. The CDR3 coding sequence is TGTGCCAGCTCACCAGCCGGCCGGACAGATACGCAGTATTTT.

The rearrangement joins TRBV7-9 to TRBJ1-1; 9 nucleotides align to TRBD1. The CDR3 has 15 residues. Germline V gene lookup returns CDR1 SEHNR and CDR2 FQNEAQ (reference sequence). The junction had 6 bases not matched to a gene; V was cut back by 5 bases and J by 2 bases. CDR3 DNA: TGTGCCAGCAGCCCACCGGGACAGGGCAACACTGAAGCTTTCTTT. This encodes CASSPPGQGNTEAFF.

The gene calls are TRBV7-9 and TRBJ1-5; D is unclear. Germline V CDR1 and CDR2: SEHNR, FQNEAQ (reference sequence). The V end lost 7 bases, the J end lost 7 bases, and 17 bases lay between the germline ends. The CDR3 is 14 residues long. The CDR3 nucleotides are TGTGCCAGCACTTCCCTCAGTACGGACCAGCCCCAGCATTTT. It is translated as CASTSLSTDQPQHF.

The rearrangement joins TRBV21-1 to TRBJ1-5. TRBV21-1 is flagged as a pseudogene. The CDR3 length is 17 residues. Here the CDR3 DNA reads TGTGCCAGCAGCATCGGAGGCAGAATGGATAGCAATCAGCCCCAGCATTTT. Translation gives CASSIGGRMDSNQPQHF.

This chain's CDR3 is CASSQRGLAYNEQFF. The CDR3 DNA reads TGCGCCAGCAGCCAACGAGGACTAGCTTACAATGAGCAGTTCTTC. V is TRBV4-1 and J is TRBJ2-1, with TRBD2 matching over 8 bases. J was trimmed by 4 bases and V by 2 bases; bases with no gene match: 4. From germline, CDR1 is MGHRA and CDR2 YSYEKL. This CDR3 has 15 residues.

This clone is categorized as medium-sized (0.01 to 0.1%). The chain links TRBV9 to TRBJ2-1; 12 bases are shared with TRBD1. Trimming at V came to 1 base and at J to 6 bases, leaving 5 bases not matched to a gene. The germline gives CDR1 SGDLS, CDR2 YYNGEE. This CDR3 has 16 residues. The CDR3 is CASSVSGQGAGNEQFF. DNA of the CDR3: TGTGCCAGCAGCGTATCGGGACAGGGGGCCGGCAATGAGCAGTTCTTC.

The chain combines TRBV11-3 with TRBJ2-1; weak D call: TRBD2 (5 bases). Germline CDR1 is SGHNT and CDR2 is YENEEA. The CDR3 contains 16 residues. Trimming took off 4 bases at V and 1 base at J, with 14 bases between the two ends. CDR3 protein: CASSSRGQASYNEQFF. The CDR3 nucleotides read TGTGCCAGCAGCTCCCGGGGTCAAGCATCCTACAATGAGCAGTTCTTC.

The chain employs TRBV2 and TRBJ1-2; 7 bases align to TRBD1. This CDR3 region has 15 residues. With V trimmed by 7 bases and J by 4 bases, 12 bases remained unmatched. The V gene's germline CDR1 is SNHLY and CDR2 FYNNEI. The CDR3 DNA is TGTGCCAGCACCCAAGGAGGGGGCGCCGGCTATGGCTACACCTTC. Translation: CASTQGGGAGYGYTF.

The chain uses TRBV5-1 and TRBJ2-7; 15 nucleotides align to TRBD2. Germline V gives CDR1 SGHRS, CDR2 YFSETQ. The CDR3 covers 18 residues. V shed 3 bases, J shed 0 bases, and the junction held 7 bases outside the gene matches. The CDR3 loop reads CASSWGLAGGLNSYEQYF. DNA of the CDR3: TGCGCCAGCAGCTGGGGACTAGCGGGGGGCCTCAACTCCTACGAGCAGTACTTC.

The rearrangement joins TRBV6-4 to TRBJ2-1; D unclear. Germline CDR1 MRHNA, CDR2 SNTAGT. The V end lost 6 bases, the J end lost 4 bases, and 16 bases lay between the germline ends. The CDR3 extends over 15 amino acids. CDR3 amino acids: CASRREANFYNEQFF. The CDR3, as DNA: TGTGCCAGCAGACGAGAGGCCAACTTTTACAATGAGCAGTTCTTC.

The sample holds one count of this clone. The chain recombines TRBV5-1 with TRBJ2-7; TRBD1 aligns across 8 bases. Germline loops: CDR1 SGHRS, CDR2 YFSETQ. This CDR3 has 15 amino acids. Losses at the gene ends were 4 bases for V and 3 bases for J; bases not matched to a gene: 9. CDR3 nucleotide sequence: TGCGCCAGCAGCCAAGGGCGACAGGGGATCTACGAGCAGTACTTC. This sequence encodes CASSQGRQGIYEQYF. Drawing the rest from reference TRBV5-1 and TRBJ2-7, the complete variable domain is KAGVTQTPRYLIKTRGQQVTLSCSPISGHRSVSWYQQTPGQGLQFLFEYFSETQRNKGNFPGRFSGRQFSNSRSEMNVSTLELGDSALYLCASSQGRQGIYEQYFGPGTRLTVT.